Below, 3 T cell receptor beta chains from the same sample are listed, as sequenced in a study of blood T cells in healthy people across ages. Using a J-beta primer mix together with a sample-barcoded 5' primer, a second PCR was run for about 7 to 12 cycles. MiXCR, applied by TCRdb to the 5' RACE reads, yields one record per CDR3 protein. This table holds hundreds of thousands of distinct CDR3 sequences, under 45% found once. Sequencing was performed on blood. The receptors were sampled from a man aged 60 to 75 in good health.

This clonotype was counted only a few times. The rearrangement uses TRBV9 and TRBJ1-6; TRBD1 matches 8 bases. CDR1 is SGDLS and CDR2 is YYNGEE in the germline V gene. CDR3 size: 14 residues. The V segment lost 3 bases and the J segment 8 bases; nucleotides outside the gene matches: 4. The CDR3 spells CASSDGTGYSPLHF. DNA for the CDR3: TGTGCCAGCAGCGACGGGACAGGCTATTCACCCCTCCACTTT.

This clonotype has only a few counts. The chain has TRBV20-1 and TRBJ2-3; 13 bases agree with TRBD2. Looked up from germline, CDR1 is DFQATT and CDR2 is SNEGSKA (reference sequence). CDR3 length: 14 amino acids. The J segment lost 4 bases and the V segment lost 6 bases, leaving 4 bases of the junction unmatched. The CDR3 DNA reads as TGCAGTGCGGGACTAGCGGGGCGCTCAGATACGCAGTATTTT. Amino acids: CSAGLAGRSDTQYF.

The rearrangement joins TRBV9 to TRBJ2-5; tentatively, D is TRBD2 (5 bases). In germline, CDR1 is SGDLS, CDR2 YYNGEE. This CDR3 has 15 residues. The germline V and J ends were trimmed by 3 bases and 11 bases, with 23 bases remaining between them. CDR3 region: CASSDGVEGFDEQYF. In nucleotides, the CDR3 is TGTGCCAGCAGCGATGGCGTCGAGGGTTTCGATGAGCAGTACTTC.